The 28 T cell receptor beta chains presented below share a single source sample, sequenced in a study of graft-versus-host responses after intestinal transplantation. Generated by immunoSEQ multiplex PCR, the TCRdb table keeps only in-frame clones and is missing some. Of roughly 14,000 clones listed, 30% are singletons. Responders (roughly 200,000, CFSE-labeled) met roughly 200,000 stimulators that were irradiated and violet-dye-labeled. The starting material was alloreactive CD8+ T cells from a mixed lymphocyte reaction culture, obtained before intestinal transplant. As to subset: CFSE-low proliferating T cells sorted from roughly six-day pre-transplant mixed lymphocyte reaction (GvH or HvG direction). Receptors originate from a human patient who received an intestinal transplant.

This clone qualifies as medium-sized (0.01 to 0.1%). The chain joins TRBV13 to TRBJ2-7, with D unclear. Germline CDR1 reads PRHDT; CDR2 reads FYEKMQ (reference sequence). V lost 5 bases, J lost 3 bases, and 8 bases lay in between. The CDR3 consists of 12 residues. The CDR3 coding sequence is TGTGCCAGCAGCGAATCGTTCTACGAGCAGTACTTC. Amino acids: CASSESFYEQYF. Full variable domain (rest looked up from reference TRBV13 and TRBJ2-7): AAGVIQSPRHLIKEKRETATLKCYPIPRHDTVYWYQQGPGQDPQFLISFYEKMQSDKGSIPDRFSAQQFSDYHSELNMSSLELGDSALYFCASSESFYEQYFGPGTRLTVT.

V gene TRBV27 combines with J gene TRBJ1-1, with no clear D. V was cut by 2 bases and J by 0 bases, with 7 bases left in between. Germline CDR1 is MNHEY and CDR2 is SMNVEV (reference sequence). The CDR3 totals 14 residues. The CDR3, as DNA: TGTGCCAGCAGTTTAGGATTCGTGAACACTGAAGCTTTCTTT. Protein: CASSLGFVNTEAFF.

The chain is built from TRBV19 and TRBJ2-1; 14 bases are a match to TRBD2. Germline CDR1 and CDR2: LNHDA and SQIVND (reference sequence). The V gene end was trimmed by 5 bases and the J gene end by 0 bases; junction bases not matched to a gene: 3. The length of the CDR3 is 17 residues. The CDR3 nucleotides are TGTGCCAGTAGTCCGACTAGCGGGGGGGCCTCCTACAATGAGCAGTTCTTC. It specifies CASSPTSGGASYNEQFF.

CDR3 nucleotide sequence: TGTGCCAGCAGCCTGCTAGCGGGGGGCTACAATGAGCAGTTCTTC. It encodes CASSLLAGGYNEQFF. V usage is TRBV7-3 and J usage is TRBJ2-1; TRBD2 agrees at 11 bases. This CDR3 has 15 amino acids. Germline trimming cut 5 bases from V and 3 bases from J; bases unmatched to any gene: 3. Germline V gives CDR1 SGHTA, CDR2 FQGTGA.

The genes are TRBV10-3 and TRBJ2-7, with D possibly TRBD1 on 6 matching bases. CDR1 and CDR2 (germline): ENHRY, SYGVKD. The CDR3 has 13 amino acids. With 10 bases removed from V and 3 bases from J, the gap between germline ends came to 16 bases. CDR3 nucleotides: TGTGCCACCGGACCGGACAGCTTCTACGAGCAGTACTTC. Its translation is CATGPDSFYEQYF.

This clone was observed a handful of times. The chain employs TRBV19 and TRBJ2-1; 13 nucleotides agree with TRBD2. V shed 2 bases and J 0 bases; nucleotides not matched to a gene: 1. CDR3 length equals 17 residues. Germline CDR1 is LNHDA and CDR2 is SQIVND (reference sequence). Here the CDR3 DNA reads TGTGCCAGTAGTATAACTAGCGGGGGGGCCTCCTACAATGAGCAGTTCTTC. This encodes CASSITSGGASYNEQFF.

This clone has a handful of counts. This chain connects TRBV2 to TRBJ2-1; 11 bases are a match to TRBD1. The V segment lost 5 bases and the J segment 7 bases; nucleotides outside the gene matches: 7. The CDR3 loop spans 15 amino acids. Germline V gives CDR1 SNHLY, CDR2 FYNNEI. CDR3 bases: TGTGCCAGCAGTCTCGGACAGGGGGCAATGAATGAGCAGTTCTTC. It yields the protein CASSLGQGAMNEQFF. The full variable domain, in which reference TRBV2 and TRBJ2-1 provide the parts outside the CDR3, is EPEVTQTPSHQVTQMGQEVILRCVPISNHLYFYWYRQILGQKVEFLVSFYNNEISEKSEIFDDQFSVERPDGSNFTLKIRSTKLEDSAMYFCASSLGQGAMNEQFFGPGTRLTVL.

This sequence joins TRBV6-1 and TRBJ2-1; 9 bases agree with TRBD1. The V segment lost 6 bases and the J segment 8 bases; nucleotides outside the gene matches: 8. The CDR3 has 14 residues. Germline-derived CDR1 and CDR2 are MNHNS and SASEGT. The CDR3, as DNA: TGTGCCAGCAGCCTGGGACAGGGAACCTATGAGCAGTTCTTC. Protein sequence: CASSLGQGTYEQFF.

V is TRBV19 and J is TRBJ2-5; 9 bases match TRBD1. The DNA end is a closer match to TRBJ2-7, so the J assignment may be wrong. The CDR3 length is 14 residues. Germline V gene sequence: CDR1 LNHDA, CDR2 SQIVND (reference sequence). CDR3: CASTAGTGTYEQYF. The DNA of the CDR3 is TGTGCCAGTACCGCCGGGACAGGGACCTACGAGCAGTACTTC.

The chain links TRBV4-1 to TRBJ2-1, with 9 bases fitting TRBD1. The V gene end was trimmed by 10 bases and the J gene end by 6 bases; junction bases not matched to a gene: 7. CDR1 is MGHRA, CDR2 YSYEKL, per germline. This CDR3 has 13 amino acids. The CDR3 region is CANPGQGPNEQFF. For the CDR3, the DNA is TGCGCCAACCCGGGACAGGGACCCAATGAGCAGTTCTTC.

Concerning this clone: With a much larger clone just one base away, this may be a read error. The sample holds other DNA sequences that translate to the same CDR3. The rearrangement links TRBV6-5 to TRBJ2-7, with TRBD1 matching over 7 bases. The CDR3 length is 13 residues. Per germline, CDR1 MNHEY and CDR2 SVGAGI. CDR3 bases: TGCGCCAGCTCCCCGGGACAGTCCTACGAGCAGTACTTC. It translates to CASSPGQSYEQYF.

This clone has only a few counts. The V gene is TRBV6-1, the J gene TRBJ2-5; 12 nucleotides agree with TRBD1. The junction had 6 bases not matched to a gene; V was cut back by 4 bases and J by 3 bases. The CDR3 sequence is 16 residues long. Germline V gene lookup returns CDR1 MNHNS and CDR2 SASEGT. CDR3 sequence (DNA): TGTGCCAGCAGTGCACCCGGGACAGGGGGCGAAGAGACCCAGTACTTC. Its protein product is CASSAPGTGGEETQYF.

The chain combines TRBV2 with TRBJ2-1, with D perhaps being TRBD1 or TRBD2 (6 bases each). Germline CDR1 reads SNHLY; CDR2 reads FYNNEI. Trimming removed 11 bases from V and 0 bases from J, with 23 bases in between. This CDR3 has 17 residues. The chain's CDR3 is CAGLPPIPGASYNEQFF. CDR3 in DNA: TGTGCCGGCCTGCCCCCTATACCGGGGGCCTCCTACAATGAGCAGTTCTTC.

A single count supports this clone. A much larger clone differs from this one at a single base, so this may be a read error. The rearrangement joins TRBV6-5 to TRBJ2-7; possibly TRBD2 for D (5 bases). Deletions cut 2 bases from V and 3 bases from J, with 11 bases between. The CDR3 is made up of 14 amino acids. Germline V gene data show CDR1 as MNHEY and CDR2 as SVGAGI. The CDR3, as DNA: TGTGCCAGCAGTTACGCGACTACCAACTACGAGCAGTACTTC. Residues: CASSYATTNYEQYF.

A few counts support this clone. The J gene is TRBJ2-7, the V gene TRBV27; 8 nucleotides match TRBD1. This CDR3 is 16 amino acids long. The V segment lost 5 bases and the J segment 0 bases; nucleotides outside the gene matches: 9. Germline CDR1 and CDR2: MNHEY and SMNVEV (reference sequence). CDR3 nucleotides: TGTGCCAGCAGTCCGCGGGACAGGTCCTTCTCCTACGAGCAGTACTTC. As protein: CASSPRDRSFSYEQYF.

Turning to this clone: With a much larger clone just one base away, this may be a read error. This same CDR3 is encoded by further DNA sequences in the sample. The chain couples TRBV2 to TRBJ2-7, with 11 bases fitting TRBD2. The V gene end was trimmed by 8 bases and the J gene end by 3 bases; junction bases not matched to a gene: 9. Germline CDR1 and CDR2: SNHLY and FYNNEI. The CDR3 covers 15 residues. The CDR3 DNA is TGTGCCAGCTCGGGGCTAGCGGGGGGCGACTACGAGCAGTACTTC. Its translation is CASSGLAGGDYEQYF.

This chain uses TRBV5-4 with TRBJ1-3; the D is unclear. Trimming pared 0 bases from V and 0 bases from J, leaving 7 bases between. Germline CDR1 reads SGHNT; CDR2 reads YYREEE (reference sequence). The CDR3 extends over 15 amino acids. CDR3 amino acids: CASSLDMVSGNTIYF. CDR3 DNA: TGTGCCAGCAGCTTGGATATGGTCTCTGGAAACACCATATATTTT.

This clone was seen a handful of times. The J gene is TRBJ2-3, the V gene TRBV29-1; D is possibly TRBD2 (6 bases). From germline, CDR1 is SQVTM and CDR2 ANQGSEA. This CDR3 comprises 15 residues. Trimming shortened V by 0 bases and J by 1 base, and 11 bases separated the two germline ends. The CDR3: CSVEDHGRRTDTQYF. The CDR3 DNA is TGCAGCGTTGAAGATCACGGGAGACGCACAGATACGCAGTATTTT.

The chain couples TRBV19 to TRBJ2-6; no reliable D call. The CDR3 consists of 13 residues. V was shortened by 6 bases and J by 4 bases, with 7 bases between the two germline ends. From germline, CDR1 is LNHDA and CDR2 SQIVND (reference sequence). Here the CDR3 DNA reads TGTGCCAGTAGAAGGCGAGGGGCCAACGTCCTGACTTTC. It specifies CASRRRGANVLTF.

This clone has just a few counts. V is TRBV9 and J is TRBJ2-3, with D possibly being TRBD2 (6 bases). The CDR3 spans 13 residues. CDR1 SGDLS and CDR2 YYNGEE come from the germline V gene. Trimming removed 3 bases at V and 7 bases at J, with 12 bases between. The CDR3 here is CASSEEGLNTQYF. CDR3 nucleotides: TGTGCCAGCAGCGAGGAGGGCTTGAATACGCAGTATTTT. Together with reference TRBV9 and TRBJ2-3, the CDR3 gives the full variable domain: DSGVTQTPKHLITATGQRVTLRCSPRSGDLSVYWYQQSLDQGLQFLIQYYNGEERAKGNILERFSAQQFPDLHSELNLSSLELGDSALYFCASSEEGLNTQYFGPGTRLTVL.

J is TRBJ2-3 and V is TRBV2; D possibly corresponds to TRBD1 (6 bases). V was cut by 7 bases and J by 5 bases, with 19 bases left in between. The CDR3 has 15 amino acids. CDR1 SNHLY and CDR2 FYNNEI come from the germline V gene. The CDR3 DNA is TGTGCCAGCATCAGAACCCGGGACATAGGAGATACGCAGTATTTT. It yields the protein CASIRTRDIGDTQYF.

The chain joins TRBV5-1 to TRBJ2-3; D gene ambiguous. The CDR3 consists of 16 residues. In germline, CDR1 is SGHRS, CDR2 YFSETQ. The germline V and J ends were trimmed by 4 bases and 2 bases, with 17 bases remaining between them. The CDR3 coding sequence is TGCGCCAGCAGCCAACGGGCGGTATTTGACACAGATACGCAGTATTTT. Translation gives CASSQRAVFDTDTQYF.

In its sample, this clone was seen a few times. V and J are TRBV14 and TRBJ1-1; TRBD1 might be the D (5 bases). V lost 4 bases to trimming and J lost 0 bases, with 15 bases between them. Germline V gives CDR1 SGHDN, CDR2 FVKESK. CDR3 size: 16 residues. CDR3: CASSPRPRGMNTEAFF. The CDR3 DNA reads as TGTGCCAGCAGCCCACGGCCAAGGGGAATGAACACTGAAGCTTTCTTT.

This clone was seen only a few times. The V and J genes are TRBV7-9 and TRBJ2-7; 10 nucleotides line up with TRBD1. CDR1 and CDR2 (germline): SEHNR, FQNEAQ (reference sequence). This CDR3 is built from 15 residues. V shed 1 base and J 2 bases; nucleotides not matched to a gene: 2. The CDR3 sequence: CASSLEDRGTYEQYF. DNA for the CDR3: TGTGCCAGCAGCTTAGAGGACAGGGGGACCTACGAGCAGTACTTC.

V usage is TRBV6-5 and J usage is TRBJ2-7; TRBD1 matches at 7 bases. The germline V gene has CDR1 MNHEY and CDR2 SVGAGI. The J segment lost 3 bases and the V segment lost 6 bases, leaving 5 bases of the junction unmatched. The CDR3 extends over 13 amino acids. CDR3 in DNA: TGTGCCAGCAGCCCCGGGACAGTCTACGAGCAGTACTTC. Translating gives CASSPGTVYEQYF.

By share of the sample, this clone is medium-sized. This chain uses TRBV28 with TRBJ2-7; TRBD1 aligns across 8 bases. V lost 3 bases to trimming and J lost 0 bases; unmatched junction nucleotides: 1. Germline V CDR1 and CDR2: MDHEN, SYDVKM. The CDR3 sequence is 14 residues long. CDR3 loop: CASSFGTGSYEQYF. The CDR3 DNA reads as TGTGCCAGCAGTTTCGGGACAGGCTCCTACGAGCAGTACTTC.

CDR3 amino acids: CASSYYFNRDTGELFF. DNA of the CDR3: TGTGCCAGCAGTTACTACTTTAACCGGGACACCGGGGAGCTGTTTTTT. The chain couples TRBV6-6 to TRBJ2-2; D gene ambiguous. V was clipped by 1 base and J by 3 bases, with 12 bases between them. CDR1 is MNHNY, CDR2 SVGAGI, per germline (reference sequence). The CDR3 has 16 amino acids.

This clone was detected only a few times. The chain links TRBV5-4 to TRBJ2-5, with 8 bases aligning to TRBD2. The CDR3 consists of 13 residues. CDR1 is SGHNT, CDR2 YYREEE, per germline (reference sequence). V was pared by 3 bases and J by 4 bases, with 2 bases of the junction left unmatched. The CDR3 protein is CASSWGLGETQYF. In DNA form, the CDR3 reads TGTGCCAGCAGCTGGGGACTAGGAGAGACCCAGTACTTC. The full variable domain, rest sourced from reference TRBV5-4 and TRBJ2-5, is ETGVTQSPTHLIKTRGQQVTLRCSSQSGHNTVSWYQQALGQGPQFIFQYYREEENGRGNFPPRFSGLQFPNYSSELNVNALELDDSALYLCASSWGLGETQYFGPGTRLLVL.